The 20 T cell receptor beta chains below all came from one sample that was sequenced in a study of blood T cells in healthy people across ages. Using a J-beta primer mix together with a sample-barcoded 5' primer, a second PCR was run for 7 to 11 cycles. Via MiXCR, TCRdb re-called the 5' RACE reads, giving one row per CDR3 protein. The sample has about 750,000 distinct CDR3 sequences, about 53% seen once. Sequenced sample: blood. All receptors come from a man of 80 years or more in good health.

The chain joins TRBV5-1 to TRBJ2-7; D may be TRBD2 (6 bases). Germline V gene lookup returns CDR1 SGHRS and CDR2 YFSETQ. Trimming pared 5 bases from V and 7 bases from J, leaving 22 bases between. This CDR3 region has 15 residues. The CDR3 protein is CASSLGGAPFVEQYF. In DNA, the CDR3 is TGCGCCAGCAGTCTCGGCGGGGCCCCTTTTGTGGAGCAGTACTTC.

The chain links TRBV20-1 to TRBJ2-5; D not certain. V lost 7 bases and J 5 bases, leaving 17 bases between the germline ends. This CDR3 comprises 13 residues. CDR1 is DFQATT, CDR2 SNEGSKA, per germline (reference sequence). In DNA form, the CDR3 reads TGCAGTGTCCCACTACTCCTGGGGGAGACCCAGTACTTC. Protein sequence: CSVPLLLGETQYF.

This sequence joins TRBV21-1 and TRBJ2-5; whether TRBD1, the table's D call, matches the DNA was not checked. TRBV21-1 corresponds to a pseudogene. The CDR3 length is 15 residues. CDR3 bases: TGTGCCAGCAGCAAAGGGGACAGGGGGCCGGAGACCCAGTACTTC. This sequence encodes CASSKGDRGPETQYF.

The chain links TRBV20-1 to TRBJ2-2; D is possibly TRBD1 (5 bases). CDR3 length equals 11 residues. Trimming left V 6 bases short and J 4 bases short, with 6 bases between. From germline, CDR1 is DFQATT and CDR2 SNEGSKA (reference sequence). The CDR3 DNA is TGCAGTGCGACAGCCACCGGGGAGCTGTTTTTT. It translates to CSATATGELFF.

The V and J genes are TRBV28 and TRBJ2-7; D unresolved. The CDR3 has 13 residues. Trimming pared 1 base from V and 2 bases from J, leaving 6 bases between. Germline lookup yields CDR1 MDHEN and CDR2 SYDVKM. The CDR3: CASSLLKAYEQYF. CDR3 DNA sequence: TGTGCCAGCAGTTTATTAAAAGCCTACGAGCAGTACTTC. The full variable domain, in which reference TRBV28 and TRBJ2-7 provide the parts outside the CDR3, is DVKVTQSSRYLVKRTGEKVFLECVQDMDHENMFWYRQDPGLGLRLIYFSYDVKMKEKGDIPEGYSVSREKKERFSLILESASTNQTSMYLCASSLLKAYEQYFGPGTRLTVT.

This chain uses TRBV5-1 with TRBJ1-2; 12 nucleotides align to TRBD1. V lost 3 bases, J lost 7 bases, and 10 bases stayed unmatched. Germline CDR1 and CDR2: SGHRS and YFSETQ. The CDR3 length is 16 residues. CDR3 loop: CASSSPGTGGVGGYTF. The CDR3 DNA reads as TGCGCCAGCAGCTCACCCGGGACAGGGGGCGTAGGTGGCTACACCTTC.

V and J are TRBV11-1 and TRBJ1-2; 7 nucleotides match TRBD1. The ends lost 6 bases at V and 2 bases at J; junction bases unmatched: 3. The CDR3 is 13 amino acids. From germline, CDR1 is SGHAT and CDR2 FQDESV (reference sequence). The CDR3 here is CASSTDRNYGYTF. The CDR3 bases are TGTGCCAGCAGTACGGACAGGAACTATGGCTACACCTTC.

This clonotype was detected a few times. The chain combines TRBV24-1 with TRBJ2-1; the match to TRBD2 covers 7 bases. The CDR3 is 14 residues long. V shed 4 bases, J shed 4 bases, and the junction held 3 bases outside the gene matches. The germline V gene has CDR1 KGHDR and CDR2 SFDVKD. The CDR3 nucleotides are TGTGCCACCAGTGACCCTAGCGGATACAATGAGCAGTTCTTC. It encodes CATSDPSGYNEQFF.

In this sample, this clonotype turned up a few times. The gene calls are TRBV20-1 and TRBJ1-5; TRBD1 matches 7 bases. The ends lost 6 bases at V and 1 base at J; junction bases unmatched: 9. The CDR3 is 15 amino acids. Germline values: CDR1 DFQATT, CDR2 SNEGSKA (reference sequence). DNA for the CDR3: TGCAGTGCAGCAGACAGGGTAGGGAGCAATCAGCCCCAGCATTTT. Translating it yields CSAADRVGSNQPQHF.

This clonotype was observed a few times. CDR3 DNA: TGTGCCAGCAGCTTAGCTGGAGCGGAGCTCTACGAGCAGTACTTC. Amino acid sequence: CASSLAGAELYEQYF. The genes are TRBV7-2 and TRBJ2-7; possible D gene TRBD2, 5 bases. The CDR3 is 15 residues long. Germline values: CDR1 SGHTA, CDR2 FQGNSA. The V end lost 0 bases, the J end lost 3 bases, and 12 bases lay between the germline ends.

This chain links TRBV29-1 with TRBJ2-1, with 10 bases aligning to TRBD2. The germline V gene encodes CDR1 SQVTM and CDR2 ANQGSEA. With V trimmed by 7 bases and J by 6 bases, 12 bases remained unmatched. CDR3 size: 15 residues. The CDR3: CSAKKASGRANEQFF. CDR3 nucleotide sequence: TGCAGCGCCAAAAAGGCCAGCGGGAGGGCCAATGAGCAGTTCTTC.

The V call is TRBV10-3, the J call TRBJ2-5; 9 bases map to TRBD1. Unmatched junction bases numbered 4, after V lost 6 bases and J lost 2 bases. The CDR3 consists of 14 residues. The V gene's germline CDR1 is ENHRY and CDR2 SYGVKD. As DNA, the CDR3 is TGTGCCATCAGCCAAGGGACAGGGCAAGAGACCCAGTACTTC. Amino acid sequence: CAISQGTGQETQYF.

A few counts support this clonotype. The chain links TRBV27 to TRBJ2-7, with 10 positions matching TRBD2. In germline, CDR1 is MNHEY, CDR2 SMNVEV (reference sequence). Germline trimming cut 3 bases from V and 1 base from J; bases unmatched to any gene: 0. This CDR3 region has 14 residues. CDR3 residues: CASSFSGRSYEQYF. The CDR3 DNA is TGTGCCAGCAGTTTTAGCGGGAGGTCCTACGAGCAGTACTTC.

The chain has TRBV12-3 or TRBV12-4 and TRBJ1-1, with a possible D match to TRBD1 (6 bases). This CDR3 spans 14 amino acids. The V and J ends lost 6 bases and 2 bases respectively, with 13 bases between them. The CDR3 loop reads CASSLDRTNTEAFF. The CDR3 DNA follows: TGTGCCAGCAGCCTGGACAGAACCAACACTGAAGCTTTCTTT.

The gene calls are TRBV10-2 and TRBJ2-7; D might be TRBD1 or TRBD2, each matching 6 bases. Trimming cost V 2 bases and J 1 base, with 9 bases left between them. In germline, CDR1 is WSHSY, CDR2 SAAADI. The CDR3 extends over 14 amino acids. DNA for the CDR3: TGCGCCAGCAGTGAGGGGGGGCGATCCTACGAGCAGTACTTC. Its protein product is CASSEGGRSYEQYF.

The chain joins TRBV20-1 to TRBJ2-4, with TRBD2 matching 12 bases. The V gene end was trimmed by 6 bases and the J gene end by 13 bases; junction bases not matched to a gene: 10. CDR1 is DFQATT, CDR2 SNEGSKA, per germline (reference sequence). The CDR3 consists of 13 residues. CDR3 nucleotides: TGCAGTGCCAAAGGACTAGCGGGGTGGTGGCAGTACTTC. It codes for CSAKGLAGWWQYF.

This clonotype turned up a few times. The V call is TRBV11-1, the J call TRBJ2-7, with D possibly matching TRBD2 (6 bases). CDR3 size: 15 residues. The germline gives CDR1 SGHAT, CDR2 FQDESV (reference sequence). V dropped 5 bases and J dropped 3 bases, with 17 bases sitting between them. As DNA, the CDR3 is TGTGCCAGCAGCCGCGGGACCGAGCCGTACTACGAGCAGTACTTC. Amino acids: CASSRGTEPYYEQYF.

This rearrangement joins TRBV7-2 to TRBJ2-4; 7 positions agree with TRBD2. With V trimmed by 5 bases and J by 13 bases, 11 bases remained unmatched. Germline values: CDR1 SGHTA, CDR2 FQGNSA. The CDR3 has 13 residues. CDR3 region: CASSPGRGREQYF. The CDR3 DNA follows: TGTGCCAGCAGCCCAGGGCGTGGGAGGGAGCAGTACTTC.

The chain has TRBV6-6 and TRBJ1-1; 7 nucleotides align to TRBD1. In germline, CDR1 is MNHNY, CDR2 SVGAGI (reference sequence). The CDR3 is 13 amino acids. Losses at the gene ends were 8 bases for V and 0 bases for J; bases not matched to a gene: 3. Here the CDR3 DNA reads TGTGCCAGCGGGACAGAACTGAACACTGAAGCTTTCTTT. It yields the protein CASGTELNTEAFF.

The chain has TRBV4-2 and TRBJ2-1, with TRBD2 matching over 7 bases. The CDR3 covers 16 residues. Losses at the gene ends were 7 bases for V and 0 bases for J; bases not matched to a gene: 9. Germline values: CDR1 LGHNA, CDR2 YNFKEQ. The CDR3 here is CASTSSGPSSYNEQFF. The CDR3 DNA reads TGTGCCAGCACCTCTAGCGGACCGAGCTCCTACAATGAGCAGTTCTTC.